What follows are 17 T cell receptor beta chains derived from one specimen sequenced in a study of CXCR3-negative and CXCR3-positive naive CD8 T cells. It was by 5' RACE with UMI labels that the TRB cDNA libraries were prepared. TCRdb re-called the 5' RACE reads, yielding one record per CDR3 amino acid sequence without DNA. This listing includes 92,000 or so distinct CDR3 sequences. Sequencing used naive CXCR3- CD8+ T cells from blood. The subset: CD45RO-CCR7+CD27+CD95- naive CD8+ T cells lacking CXCR3 (TNR3-). The source of these receptors is a human donor in good health. Some clones in this sample may be carry-over from other donors' samples.

The rearrangement joins TRBV4-1 to TRBJ1-6. Germline V gene lookup returns CDR1 MGHRA and CDR2 YSYEKL. The CDR3 has 17 residues. The CDR3 region is CASSQDPPSSYNSPLHF.

V usage is TRBV6-4 and J usage is TRBJ2-2; TCRdb names TRBD2, which stays unverified in the absence of DNA. There are 15 residues in the CDR3. Germline assignment: CDR1 MRHNA and CDR2 SNTAGT. Here the CDR3 reads CASSEYSGGTGELFF.

The chain combines TRBV29-1 with TRBJ1-1; the TCRdb D gene call, TRBD1, has no DNA to confirm it. This CDR3 is 14 amino acids long. Germline lookup yields CDR1 SQVTM and CDR2 ANQGSEA. The CDR3 region is CSVEWGLQFTEAFF. Combining the CDR3 with reference TRBV29-1 and TRBJ1-1 gives the whole variable domain SAVISQKPSRDICQRGTSLTIQCQVDSQVTMMFWYRQQPGQSLTLIATANQGSEATYESGFVIDKFPISRPNLTFSTLTVSNMSPEDSSIYLCSVEWGLQFTEAFFGQGTRLTVV.

The V gene is TRBV7-3, the J gene TRBJ2-6; TCRdb selects TRBD1, and the lack of DNA leaves this call unchecked. Germline V gene data show CDR1 as SGHTA and CDR2 as FQGTGA. The CDR3 loop spans 18 amino acids. The chain's CDR3 is CASSIDGTGGPGANVLTF.

This rearrangement joins TRBV12-5 to TRBJ2-7; there is no DNA to check the TCRdb D call of TRBD1. This CDR3 has 14 amino acids. CDR1 is LGHNT, CDR2 FRNRAP, per germline. CDR3 region: CASGDRDSSYEQYF.

The chain has TRBV5-1 and TRBJ2-7; the TCRdb D gene call, TRBD1, has no DNA to confirm it. The CDR3 has 15 amino acids. Germline CDR1 reads SGHRS; CDR2 reads YFSETQ. The CDR3 region is CASSPSSGTGYEQYF.

CDR3 sequence: CASSYRNGYEQYF. V and J are TRBV27 and TRBJ2-7. CDR3 length: 13 residues. Germline V gene lookup returns CDR1 MNHEY and CDR2 SMNVEV (reference sequence).

The rearrangement uses TRBV29-1 and TRBJ2-1; TCRdb lists TRBD2, though no DNA is available to test this call. CDR1 SQVTM and CDR2 ANQGSEA come from the germline V gene. The CDR3 extends over 14 amino acids. The chain's CDR3 is CSVEIAGGPSEQFF.

The J gene is TRBJ1-2, the V gene TRBV6-5. The CDR3 loop spans 16 amino acids. CDR1 and CDR2 from the germline V gene are MNHEY and SVGAGI. CDR3 loop: CASSYSSAGEGYGYTF.

The chain uses TRBV29-1 and TRBJ2-1; the D call from TCRdb, TRBD1, cannot be confirmed without DNA. This CDR3 has 14 residues. Germline CDR1 reads SQVTM; CDR2 reads ANQGSEA. CDR3 sequence: CSVTGTGSYNEQFF.

The V call is TRBV5-6, the J call TRBJ2-1; the D gene TCRdb calls, TRBD1, cannot be checked with no DNA. The CDR3 loop spans 16 amino acids. Per germline, CDR1 SGHDT and CDR2 YYEEEE. CDR3 sequence reads: CASSLFLGQGYNEQFF.

This rearrangement joins TRBV6-6 to TRBJ1-1. Germline V CDR1 and CDR2: MNHNY, SVGAGI (reference sequence). This CDR3 region has 14 residues. CDR3 loop: CASSPTVEGTEAFF.

This chain links TRBV29-1 with TRBJ2-7; the D call from TCRdb, TRBD1, cannot be confirmed without DNA. Germline assignment: CDR1 SQVTM and CDR2 ANQGSEA. The CDR3 consists of 15 residues. The chain's CDR3 is CSVATAGDESYEQYF.

The chain employs TRBV29-1 and TRBJ2-7. CDR3 length: 13 residues. Looked up from germline, CDR1 is SQVTM and CDR2 is ANQGSEA. The CDR3 reads CSVEGVYSYEQYF.

The chain uses TRBV11-3 and TRBJ2-2. In germline, CDR1 is SGHNT, CDR2 YENEEA. The CDR3 sequence is 16 residues long. CDR3 in amino acids: CASSLGSSLRTGELFF.

The V gene is TRBV29-1, the J gene TRBJ2-7; with no DNA, the TCRdb D assignment of TRBD2 cannot be verified. The CDR3 consists of 15 residues. CDR1 SQVTM and CDR2 ANQGSEA come from the germline V gene. The CDR3 sequence: CSVEDGTSGAYEQYF.

V is TRBV4-3 and J is TRBJ2-1; TCRdb outputs TRBD2, but without DNA this stays unchecked. The CDR3 consists of 17 residues. The germline CDR1 and CDR2 sequences are LGHNA and YSLEER. CDR3 amino acids: CASSQGTSGGAADEQFF.